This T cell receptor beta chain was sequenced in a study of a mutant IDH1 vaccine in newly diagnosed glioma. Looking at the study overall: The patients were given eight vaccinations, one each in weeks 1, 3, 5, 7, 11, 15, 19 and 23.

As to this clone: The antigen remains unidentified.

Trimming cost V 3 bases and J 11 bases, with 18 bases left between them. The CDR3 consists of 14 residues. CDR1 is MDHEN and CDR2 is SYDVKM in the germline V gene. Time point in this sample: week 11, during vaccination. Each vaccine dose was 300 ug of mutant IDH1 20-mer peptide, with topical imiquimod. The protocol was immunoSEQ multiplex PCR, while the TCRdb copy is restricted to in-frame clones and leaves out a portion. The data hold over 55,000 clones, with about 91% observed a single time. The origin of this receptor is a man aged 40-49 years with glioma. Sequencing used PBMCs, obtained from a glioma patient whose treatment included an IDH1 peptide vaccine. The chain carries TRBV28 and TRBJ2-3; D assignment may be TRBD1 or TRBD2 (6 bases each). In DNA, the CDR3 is TGTGCCAGCAGTTTCCGCCCCGTGGGGGGCGAGCAGTATTTT. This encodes CASSFRPVGGEQYF.